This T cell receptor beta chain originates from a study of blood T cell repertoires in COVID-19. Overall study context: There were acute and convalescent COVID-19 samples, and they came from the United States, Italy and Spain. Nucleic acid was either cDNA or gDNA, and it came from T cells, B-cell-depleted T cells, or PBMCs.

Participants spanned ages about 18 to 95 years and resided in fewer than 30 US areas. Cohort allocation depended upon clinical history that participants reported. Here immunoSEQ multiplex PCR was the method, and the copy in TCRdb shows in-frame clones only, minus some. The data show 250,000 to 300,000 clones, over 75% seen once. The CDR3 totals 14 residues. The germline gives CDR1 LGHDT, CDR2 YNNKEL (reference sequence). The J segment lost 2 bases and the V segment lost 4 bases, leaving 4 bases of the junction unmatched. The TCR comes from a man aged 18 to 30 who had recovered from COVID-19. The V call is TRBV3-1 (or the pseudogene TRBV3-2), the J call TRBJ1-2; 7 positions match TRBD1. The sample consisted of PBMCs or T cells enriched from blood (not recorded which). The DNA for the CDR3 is TGTGCCAGCAGCCGGACAGGAGGAAACTATGGCTACACCTTC. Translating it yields CASSRTGGNYGYTF.